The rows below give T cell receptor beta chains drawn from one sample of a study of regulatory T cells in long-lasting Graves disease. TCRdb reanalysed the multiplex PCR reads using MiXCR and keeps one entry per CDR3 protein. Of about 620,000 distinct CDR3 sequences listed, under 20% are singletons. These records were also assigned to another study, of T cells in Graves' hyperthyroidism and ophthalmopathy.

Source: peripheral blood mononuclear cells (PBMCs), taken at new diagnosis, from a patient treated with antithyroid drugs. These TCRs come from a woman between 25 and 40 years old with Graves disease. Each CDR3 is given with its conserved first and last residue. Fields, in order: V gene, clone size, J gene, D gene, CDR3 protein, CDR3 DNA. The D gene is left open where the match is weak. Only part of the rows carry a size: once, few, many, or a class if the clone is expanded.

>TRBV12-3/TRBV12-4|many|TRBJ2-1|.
CASSLRQGGYNEQFF
TGTGCCAGCAGTTTAAGGCAGGGGGGCTACAATGAGCAGTTCTTC
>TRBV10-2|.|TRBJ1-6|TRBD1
CASLSGQGGSPLHF
TGCGCCAGCTTATCCGGACAGGGTGGATCACCCCTCCACTTT
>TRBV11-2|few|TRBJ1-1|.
CASSSNPSGNTEAFF
TGTGCCAGCAGCTCCAATCCCTCGGGGAACACTGAAGCTTTCTTT
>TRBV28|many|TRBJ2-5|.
CASSLYGVGEVQETQYF
TGTGCCAGCAGTTTATACGGGGTAGGGGAGGTCCAAGAGACCCAGTACTTC
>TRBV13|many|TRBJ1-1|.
CASSMTWGTEAFF
TGTGCCAGCAGCATGACGTGGGGCACTGAAGCTTTCTTT
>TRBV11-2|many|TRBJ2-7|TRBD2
CASSLAAGGIGGQYF
TGTGCCAGCAGCTTAGCGGCGGGAGGCATCGGCGGGCAGTACTTC
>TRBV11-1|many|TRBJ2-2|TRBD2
CASSLTSGSTGELFF
TGTGCCAGCAGCTTGACTAGCGGGAGCACCGGGGAGCTGTTTTTT
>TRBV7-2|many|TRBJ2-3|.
CASSFSLGTDTQYF
TGTGCCAGCAGCTTCAGCCTTGGCACAGATACGCAGTATTTT
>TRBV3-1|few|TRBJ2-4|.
CASSQDWVTKNIQYF
TGTGCCAGCAGCCAAGATTGGGTTACCAAAAACATTCAGTACTTC
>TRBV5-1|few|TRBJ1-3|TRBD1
CASSTGQGSGNTIYF
TGCGCCAGCAGCACGGGACAGGGATCTGGAAACACCATATATTTT
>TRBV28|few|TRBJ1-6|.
CASSSPGLKSSYNSPLHF
TGTGCCAGCAGTTCCCCCGGACTAAAAAGCTCCTATAATTCACCCCTCCACTTT
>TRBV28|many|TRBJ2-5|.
CASSFGRPGGPETQYF
TGTGCCAGCAGTTTTGGGAGACCCGGGGGGCCGGAGACCCAGTACTTC
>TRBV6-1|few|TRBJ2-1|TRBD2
CASSQRTSRSSYNEQFF
TGTGCCAGCAGTCAACGGACTAGCAGAAGCTCCTACAATGAGCAGTTCTTC
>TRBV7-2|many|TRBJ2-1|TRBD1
CASSLGTGSYNEQFF
TGTGCCAGCAGCTTAGGGACAGGATCCTACAATGAGCAGTTCTTC
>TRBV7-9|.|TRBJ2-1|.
CTSSLALVSRYRDFHNEQFF
TGTACCAGCAGCTTAGCCCTGGTTAGTCGATACAGAGATTTCCACAATGAGCAGTTCTTC
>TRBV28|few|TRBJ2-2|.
CASSLYHTGELFF
TGTGCCAGCAGTTTATACCACACCGGGGAGCTGTTTTTT
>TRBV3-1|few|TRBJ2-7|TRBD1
CASSQDRRGQSSYEQYF
TGTGCCAGCAGCCAAGATAGACGGGGACAGAGCTCCTACGAGCAGTACTTC
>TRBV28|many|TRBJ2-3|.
CASPSRLTSTDTQYF
TGTGCCAGCCCCTCTCGGCTAACAAGCACAGATACGCAGTATTTT
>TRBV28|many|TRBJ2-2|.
CASSLPGNANTGELFF
TGTGCCAGCAGTTTACCTGGAAATGCGAACACCGGGGAGCTGTTTTTT
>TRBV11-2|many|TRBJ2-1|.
CASSPWVESYNEQFF
TGTGCCAGCAGCCCATGGGTGGAGTCCTACAATGAGCAGTTCTTC
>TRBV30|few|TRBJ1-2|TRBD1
CAWSLRDRTNYGYTF
TGTGCCTGGAGTTTAAGGGACAGGACCAACTATGGCTACACCTTC
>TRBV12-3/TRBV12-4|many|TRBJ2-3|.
CASSTRVDGTDTQYF
TGTGCCAGCAGTACCAGGGTAGATGGCACAGATACGCAGTATTTT
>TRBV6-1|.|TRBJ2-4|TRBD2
CASTKGVAGGYLAKNIQYF
TGTGCCAGCACTAAGGGGGTAGCGGGAGGGTACCTAGCCAAAAACATTCAGTACTTC
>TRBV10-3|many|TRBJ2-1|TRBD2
CAISDGGRFYNEQFF
TGTGCCATCAGTGACGGCGGGAGGTTCTACAATGAGCAGTTCTTC
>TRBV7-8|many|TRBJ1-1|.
CASSTRSSTEAFF
TGTGCCAGCAGTACCCGGTCGTCTACTGAAGCTTTCTTT
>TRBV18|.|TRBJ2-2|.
CASSPRAKEGAGELFF
TGTGCCAGCTCACCGAGGGCAAAGGAGGGGGCCGGGGAGCTGTTTTTT
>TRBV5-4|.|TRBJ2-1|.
CASSLAGLVPNEQFF
TGTGCCAGCAGCTTGGCGGGGCTAGTACCCAATGAGCAGTTCTTC
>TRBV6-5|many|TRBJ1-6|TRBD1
CASSYGDRENSPLHF
TGTGCCAGCAGTTATGGGGACAGGGAGAATTCACCCCTCCACTTT
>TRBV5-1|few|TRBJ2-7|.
CASSLEVGSPYEQYF
TGCGCCAGCAGCTTGGAAGTGGGAAGTCCCTACGAGCAGTACTTC
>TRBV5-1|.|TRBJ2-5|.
CASSPRLLETQYF
TGCGCCAGCAGCCCCCGTCTGTTGGAGACCCAGTACTTC
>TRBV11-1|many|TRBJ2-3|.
CASSSQTTDTQYF
TGTGCCAGCAGCAGCCAAACCACAGATACGCAGTATTTT
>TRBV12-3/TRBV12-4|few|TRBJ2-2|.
CASSFGLTGELFF
TGTGCCAGCAGTTTTGGTCTTACCGGGGAGCTGTTTTTT
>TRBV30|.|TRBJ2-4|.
CAWSGVAGNIQYF
TGTGCCTGGAGCGGAGTCGCGGGAAACATTCAGTACTTC
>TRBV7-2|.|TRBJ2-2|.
CASSSLAGGELFF
TGTGCCAGCAGCTCTTTAGCCGGCGGGGAGCTGTTTTTT
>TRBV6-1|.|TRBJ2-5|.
CASAWMGPAGEWETQYF
TGTGCCAGCGCTTGGATGGGACCTGCCGGGGAGTGGGAGACCCAGTACTTC
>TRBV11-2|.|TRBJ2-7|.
CASSSHGSVIEQYF
TGTGCCAGCAGCTCGCACGGGAGTGTCATCGAGCAGTACTTC
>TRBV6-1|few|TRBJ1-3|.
CASSEKGTQSYWTIYF
TGTGCCAGCAGTGAAAAGGGGACACAAAGCTATTGGACCATATATTTT
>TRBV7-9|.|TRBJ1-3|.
CASSLGVAGNTLYF
TGTGCCAGCAGCTTAGGGGTCGCTGGAAACACCCTATATTTT
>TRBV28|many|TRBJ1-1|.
CASSDSRTVSAFF
TGTGCCAGCAGTGACTCAAGGACCGTTTCAGCTTTCTTT
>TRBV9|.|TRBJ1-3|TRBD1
CASSVLSDRDVNTIYF
TGTGCCAGCAGCGTCCTAAGCGACAGGGACGTAAACACCATATATTTT
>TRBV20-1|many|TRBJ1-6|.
CSARVGGLGFSPLHF
TGCAGTGCTAGAGTGGGGGGTTTGGGGTTTTCACCCCTCCACTTT
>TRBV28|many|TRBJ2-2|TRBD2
CASKGLAGRNTGELFF
TGTGCCAGCAAAGGACTAGCGGGAAGAAACACCGGGGAGCTGTTTTTT
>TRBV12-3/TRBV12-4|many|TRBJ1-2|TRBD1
CASSLAGQNLVGYTF
TGTGCCAGCAGTTTAGCGGGACAGAACCTCGTGGGCTACACCTTC
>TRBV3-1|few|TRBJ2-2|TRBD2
CASSQLGLAGDTGELFF
TGTGCCAGCAGCCAATTGGGACTAGCGGGAGACACCGGGGAGCTGTTTTTT